This T cell receptor beta chain was sequenced in a study of T cells in localized non-small cell lung cancer. General study results and limits: When the top 100 tumor clones were examined, a median about 60 of them also appeared in the adjacent lung, which was paired and uninvolved.

Points on this clone: Antigen specificity is unknown.

The CDR3 is 12 residues long. Germline V gene lookup returns CDR1 MNHEY and CDR2 SVGAGI. Deletions cut 2 bases from V and 4 bases from J, with 5 bases between. Libraries were prepared by immunoSEQ multiplex PCR; TCRdb keeps only in-frame clonotypes and omits some of them. The table shows about 47,000 clones, with around 83% occurring only once. The clonotype originates from a man aged 40-75 years with stage II lung adenocarcinoma. Sequenced here: PBMCs, sampled before any cancer treatment. The chain has TRBV6-5 and TRBJ1-1; no reliable D call. DNA for the CDR3: TGTGCCAGCAGTTACCTGGGCACTGAAGCTTTCTTT. This translates into CASSYLGTEAFF.